A selection of T cell receptor beta chains follows, all from one sample in a study of shared clonotypes between healthy human individuals. The protocol was immunoSEQ multiplex PCR, while the TCRdb copy is restricted to in-frame clones and leaves out a portion. The top ten hold less than 0.15% of the sample, which has 2 million to 2.5 million clones, around 95% seen once. The sequencing sample was made of naive CD4+ T cells sorted from blood. The receptor set was obtained from a man younger than 35 in good health. Each CDR3 is given with its conserved first and last residue. The D gene is left open where the match is weak. Rows give clone size only sometimes, using once, few, many, or a class for an expanded clone.

j_call | v_call | clone_size | d_call | cdr3_aa | cdr3_nt
TRBJ2-7 | TRBV6-1 | . | . | CASSDSTGRAKPYEQYF | TGTGCCAGCAGTGATTCGACGGGGCGAGCAAAACCCTACGAGCAGTACTTC
TRBJ2-7 | TRBV28 | . | TRBD2 | CASSLPTSGSYEQYF | TGTGCCAGCAGTTTACCTACTAGCGGGAGTTACGAGCAGTACTTC
TRBJ1-4 | TRBV4-1 | . | TRBD1 | CASSQVPGGQNEKLFF | TGCGCCAGCAGCCAAGTTCCTGGGGGACAGAATGAAAAACTGTTTTTT
TRBJ1-2 | TRBV6-5 | . | TRBD1 | CASSYASGGLYGYTF | TGTGCCAGCAGTTACGCTTCAGGGGGCCTCTATGGCTACACCTTC
TRBJ2-7 | TRBV5-6 | once | . | CASSLFASYEQYF | TGTGCCAGCAGCTTGTTCGCCTCCTACGAGCAGTACTTC
TRBJ2-4 | TRBV19 | . | TRBD2 | CASSMGLAFTPGKNIQYF | TGTGCCAGTAGTATGGGACTAGCCTTCACCCCGGGCAAAAACATTCAGTACTTC
TRBJ2-1 | TRBV28 | . | . | CASSPPGPGSSYEQFF | TGTGCCAGCAGTCCGCCCGGCCCAGGGTCAAGCTATGAGCAGTTCTTC
TRBJ2-1 | TRBV7-9 | . | . | CASSPAFRDAVVNEQFF | TGTGCCAGCAGCCCAGCCTTCCGGGACGCCGTGGTCAATGAGCAGTTCTTC
TRBJ2-7 | TRBV4-1 | . | TRBD2 | CASSHSTSGRLYEQYF | TGCGCCAGCAGCCATAGTACTAGCGGAAGACTCTACGAGCAGTACTTC
TRBJ2-7 | TRBV10-2 | . | . | CASSAQQAYEQYF | TGCGCCAGCAGTGCCCAGCAGGCGTACGAGCAGTACTTC
TRBJ2-1 | TRBV9 | . | TRBD2 | CASSLGTSGSSYNEQFF | TGTGCCAGCAGCCTAGGGACTAGCGGGAGCTCCTACAATGAGCAGTTCTTC
TRBJ2-1 | TRBV7-2 | . | . | CASSLVLWNEQFF | TGTGCCAGCAGCTTAGTTCTGTGGAATGAGCAGTTCTTC
TRBJ1-2 | TRBV6-5 | once | TRBD1 | CASSYWTGGWGYTF | TGTGCCAGCAGTTACTGGACAGGTGGTTGGGGCTACACCTTC
TRBJ2-1 | TRBV29-1 | . | TRBD2 | CSVYPGTSGMAQFF | TGCAGCGTATATCCCGGGACTAGCGGGATGGCGCAGTTCTTC
TRBJ2-5 | TRBV7-7 | . | TRBD1 | CASSFSAGTGDLWETQYF | TGTGCTAGCAGCTTTTCTGCCGGGACAGGGGACCTATGGGAGACCCAGTACTTC
TRBJ1-5 | TRBV29-1 | . | . | CSVRMGNQPQHF | TGCAGCGTTCGGATGGGCAATCAGCCCCAGCATTTT
TRBJ1-4 | TRBV19 | . | . | CASRGRGEKLFF | TGTGCCAGTAGGGGCCGGGGTGAAAAACTGTTTTTT
TRBJ1-4 | TRBV6-5 | . | . | CASSRRGEEKLFF | TGTGCCAGCAGTCGGAGGGGCGAGGAAAAACTGTTTTTT
TRBJ1-1 | TRBV19 | . | . | CASMGRRMNTEAFF | TGTGCCAGTATGGGTCGACGGATGAACACTGAAGCTTTCTTT
TRBJ2-7 | TRBV5-1 | once | TRBD1 | CASSFQPGQGRYEQYF | TGCGCCAGCAGTTTTCAACCGGGACAGGGAAGGTACGAGCAGTACTTC
TRBJ2-1 | TRBV7-3 | . | . | CASSVGRSTYNEQFF | TGTGCCAGCAGCGTAGGACGGAGCACCTACAATGAGCAGTTCTTC
TRBJ2-5 | TRBV19 | . | . | CASSIEGRETQYF | TGTGCCAGTAGTATTGAAGGGCGAGAGACCCAGTACTTC
TRBJ2-1 | TRBV5-6 | . | . | CASSSLDRTYNEQFF | TGTGCCAGCAGCTCGTTGGACAGAACCTACAATGAGCAGTTCTTC
TRBJ1-6 | TRBV25-1 | . | . | CASSDFGRIDNSPLHF | TGTGCCAGCAGTGACTTCGGACGGATTGATAATTCACCCCTCCACTTT
TRBJ1-4 | TRBV6-1 | . | TRBD1 | CASSEQGGTNEKLFF | TGTGCCAGCAGTGAACAAGGGGGCACTAATGAAAAACTGTTTTTT
TRBJ2-2 | TRBV18 | once | . | CASSPGREGGELFF | TGTGCCAGCTCACCGGGCCGGGAAGGCGGGGAGCTGTTTTTT
TRBJ1-1 | TRBV27 | . | . | CASSRVTVTTEAFF | TGTGCCAGCAGTCGAGTGACAGTTACCACTGAAGCTTTCTTT
TRBJ2-7 | TRBV5-4 | . | TRBD1 | CASSLGTGAGTYEQYF | TGTGCCAGCAGCTTGGGAACAGGGGCCGGGACCTACGAGCAGTACTTC
TRBJ2-7 | TRBV7-8 | once | . | CASSFGQLLNSYEQYF | TGTGCCAGCAGCTTTGGACAGCTACTTAACTCCTACGAGCAGTACTTC
TRBJ2-7 | TRBV2 | . | TRBD2 | CASKGASGSGYEQYF | TGTGCCAGCAAAGGCGCTAGCGGGAGTGGGTACGAGCAGTACTTC
TRBJ1-2 | TRBV2 | few | . | CASSLGREGYTF | TGTGCCAGCAGTCTTGGCAGGGAAGGCTACACCTTC